One and the same sample provided the 25 T cell receptor beta chains below, sequenced in a study of shared clonotypes between healthy human individuals. Sequencing was performed with immunoSEQ multiplex PCR; in TCRdb, only in-frame clones are kept and a portion is missing. The sample carries around 1.5 million clones, 98% recorded once. Input material: naive CD4+ T cells sorted from blood. Subset indicated: CD45RA+ positively selected. These receptor sequences come from a young man in good health.

The chain has TRBV11-2 and TRBJ2-1; 9 positions agree with TRBD2. Germline-derived CDR1 and CDR2 are SGHAT and FQNNGV. Losses at the gene ends were 4 bases for V and 4 bases for J; bases not matched to a gene: 5. There are 15 residues in the CDR3. CDR3: CASSWGTSRYNEQFF. The CDR3, as DNA: TGTGCCAGCAGCTGGGGGACTAGCAGGTACAATGAGCAGTTCTTC.

The chain combines TRBV6-4 with TRBJ2-7; TRBD2 aligns across 10 bases. The J segment lost 7 bases and the V segment lost 8 bases, leaving 11 bases of the junction unmatched. Germline lookup yields CDR1 MRHNA and CDR2 SNTAGT. The CDR3 contains 14 residues. The CDR3 region is CASGGTSVSREQYF. CDR3 coding DNA: TGTGCCAGCGGAGGGACTAGCGTGTCTCGGGAGCAGTACTTC.

The rearrangement links TRBV6-4 to TRBJ1-5, with a tentative D call TRBD1 (6 bases). CDR3 length: 13 amino acids. Trimming stripped 4 bases from V and 5 bases from J, with 9 bases between. Germline-derived CDR1 and CDR2 are MRHNA and SNTAGT. The CDR3 region has the DNA TGTGCCAGCAGTGTGGACAGATATCAGCCCCAGCATTTT. Amino acids: CASSVDRYQPQHF.

The rearrangement uses TRBV4-3 and TRBJ2-2; TRBD1 might be the D (6 bases). This CDR3 region has 16 residues. The germline V gene encodes CDR1 LGHNA and CDR2 YSLEER. Trimming left V 1 base short and J 3 bases short, with 12 bases between. In nucleotides, the CDR3 is TGCGCCAGCAGCCAAGTAGCACAGGGATACACCGGGGAGCTGTTTTTT. It yields the protein CASSQVAQGYTGELFF.

The J gene is TRBJ2-1, the V gene TRBV7-8, with unresolved D. The CDR3 spans 13 residues. The germline V gene encodes CDR1 SGHVS and CDR2 FQNEAQ. V lost 6 bases and J lost 4, with 10 bases in between. The DNA for the CDR3 is TGTGCCAGCAGACAAGCAGCATACAATGAGCAGTTCTTC. Amino acid sequence: CASRQAAYNEQFF. The complete variable domain, with remaining parts taken from reference TRBV7-8 and TRBJ2-1, reads GAGVSQSPRYKVAKRGQDVALRCDPISGHVSLFWYQQALGQGPEFLTYFQNEAQLDKSGLPSDRFFAERPEGSVSTLKIQRTQQEDSAVYLCASRQAAYNEQFFGPGTRLTVL.

V and J are TRBV7-2 and TRBJ1-2; D unclear. Germline CDR1 and CDR2: SGHTA and FQGNSA. CDR3 length equals 15 residues. V dropped 2 bases and J dropped 7 bases, with 17 bases sitting between them. The CDR3 spells CASSLFGRQERGYTF. The CDR3 DNA reads TGTGCCAGCAGCTTATTTGGGCGGCAGGAGCGTGGCTACACCTTC.

The chain couples TRBV27 to TRBJ2-7; D is ambiguous. Germline loops: CDR1 MNHEY, CDR2 SMNVEV (reference sequence). This CDR3 is built from 15 residues. V gave up 6 bases and J gave up 2 bases, with 17 bases separating them. The CDR3 region is CASSHWRAPTYEQYF. The CDR3 nucleotides are TGTGCCAGCAGCCACTGGCGAGCCCCTACCTACGAGCAGTACTTC.

The chain couples TRBV7-2 to TRBJ2-5; 8 bases line up with TRBD2. The J segment lost 5 bases and the V segment lost 6 bases, leaving 8 bases of the junction unmatched. Germline CDR1 is SGHTA and CDR2 is FQGNSA. The length of the CDR3 is 14 residues. In nucleotides, the CDR3 is TGTGCCAGCAGGGACGGGGGGGGCCCGGAGACCCAGTACTTC. It yields the protein CASRDGGGPETQYF.

The V call is TRBV14, the J call TRBJ1-4; D is unclear. Germline CDR1 SGHDN, CDR2 FVKESK. V lost 0 bases and J 8 bases, leaving 13 bases between the germline ends. There are 15 residues in the CDR3. In DNA form, the CDR3 reads TGTGCCAGCAGCCAAGATGTTAACCTGCGAGAAAAACTGTTTTTT. It translates to CASSQDVNLREKLFF.

The CDR3 nucleotides are TGCGCCAGCAGATGGACCGGGGCTAACAATGAGCAGTTCTTC. This encodes CASRWTGANNEQFF. J is TRBJ2-1 and V is TRBV5-1; the D call may be TRBD1 or TRBD2 (5 bases each). Trimming left V 5 bases short and J 5 bases short, with 14 bases between. The germline V gene encodes CDR1 SGHRS and CDR2 YFSETQ. The CDR3 contains 14 residues.

The chain uses TRBV10-1 and TRBJ2-7; 13 bases agree with TRBD2. CDR3 length equals 15 residues. From germline, CDR1 is WNHNN and CDR2 SYGVQD (reference sequence). Unmatched junction bases numbered 1, after V lost 3 bases and J lost 2 bases. CDR3: CASSDGTSGTYEQYF. CDR3 bases: TGCGCCAGCAGTGACGGGACTAGCGGGACCTACGAGCAGTACTTC.

CDR3: CAMGGQGSYEQYF. Here the CDR3 DNA reads TGTGCCATGGGTGGGCAGGGCTCCTACGAGCAGTACTTC. The rearrangement uses TRBV10-3 and TRBJ2-7; D perhaps matches TRBD1 (5 bases). Trimming shortened V by 9 bases and J by 0 bases, and 12 bases separated the two germline ends. CDR1 is ENHRY and CDR2 is SYGVKD in the germline V gene. The CDR3 length is 13 residues.

This chain joins TRBV7-9 and TRBJ1-1; 7 positions agree with TRBD1. Per the germline V gene, CDR1 is SEHNR and CDR2 is FQNEAQ (reference sequence). The CDR3 is 12 amino acids. With V trimmed by 5 bases and J by 11 bases, 8 bases remained unmatched. The CDR3, as DNA: TGTGCCAGCAGCAACAGGACAGGTGGGGCTTTCTTT. Protein product: CASSNRTGGAFF.

CDR3 in amino acids: CASSYSPDTDTGELFF. DNA for the CDR3: TGTGCCAGCAGTTACTCGCCCGACACGGATACCGGGGAGCTGTTTTTT. The gene calls are TRBV6-6 and TRBJ2-2; D not resolved. Germline CDR1 MNHNY, CDR2 SVGAGI (reference sequence). The CDR3 is 16 amino acids. The V end was cut by 0 bases, the J end by 5 bases, with 13 bases between.

The chain joins TRBV2 to TRBJ2-3; D remains unclear. Germline V gives CDR1 SNHLY, CDR2 FYNNEI. CDR3 length: 14 residues. The germline V and J ends were trimmed by 4 bases and 0 bases, with 8 bases remaining between them. CDR3 in amino acids: CASSVYRSTDTQYF. The CDR3 DNA sequence: TGTGCCAGCAGTGTTTACAGAAGCACAGATACGCAGTATTTT.

The chain uses TRBV5-1 and TRBJ2-3, with D uncertain. With 0 bases removed from V and 4 bases from J, the gap between germline ends came to 6 bases. Germline-derived CDR1 and CDR2 are SGHRS and YFSETQ. The CDR3 covers 13 residues. The DNA of the CDR3 is TGCGCCAGCAGCTTGGGGATCGCAGATACGCAGTATTTT. It translates to CASSLGIADTQYF.

V and J are TRBV7-9 and TRBJ2-1; perhaps TRBD2 as D (8 bases). The CDR3 runs 17 residues. Looked up from germline, CDR1 is SEHNR and CDR2 is FQNEAQ (reference sequence). Trimming removed 4 bases at V and 0 bases at J, with 16 bases between. The CDR3 region is CASSSTGGTDSYNEQFF. CDR3 DNA: TGTGCCAGCAGCTCTACGGGGGGGACAGACTCCTACAATGAGCAGTTCTTC.

Only one count was recorded for this clone. The CDR3 nucleotides read TGTGCCAGCAGCACCATAGCGGGGAGTGGGGCAGATACGCAGTATTTT. Its translation is CASSTIAGSGADTQYF. The rearrangement joins TRBV7-2 to TRBJ2-3; 8 positions match TRBD2. Trimming removed 5 bases from V and 4 bases from J; junction bases left unmatched: 11. CDR1 SGHTA and CDR2 FQGNSA come from the germline V gene. The CDR3 is made up of 16 amino acids.

The V call is TRBV2, the J call TRBJ1-2; D is possibly TRBD1 (6 bases). The CDR3 totals 15 residues. The V gene lost 6 bases and the J gene lost 2 bases, with 16 bases spanning the gap. Germline CDR1 SNHLY, CDR2 FYNNEI. The CDR3 bases are TGTGCCAGCAGCTACAGGGTCCAAGGCAACTATGGCTACACCTTC. The encoded protein is CASSYRVQGNYGYTF.

Remarks on this clone: The sample holds other DNA sequences that translate to the same CDR3. The V and J genes are TRBV5-1 and TRBJ2-2, with D perhaps matching TRBD1 (5 bases). V was cut by 1 base and J by 5 bases, with 6 bases left in between. Germline CDR1 is SGHRS and CDR2 is YFSETQ. The CDR3 is made up of 13 amino acids. The CDR3 bases are TGCGCCAGCAGCTTGAAGGGGACCGGGGAGCTGTTTTTT. It codes for CASSLKGTGELFF.

This clone showed up just once. Other DNA sequences in the sample encode the same CDR3. The chain uses TRBV18 and TRBJ2-5; the D gene is possibly TRBD2 (5 bases). V lost 0 bases and J 1 base, leaving 6 bases between the germline ends. The germline V gene has CDR1 KGHSH and CDR2 LQKENI. The CDR3 runs 14 residues. In nucleotides, the CDR3 is TGTGCCAGCTCACCACCGGGGAGCCAAGAGACCCAGTACTTC. It translates to CASSPPGSQETQYF.

The gene calls are TRBV7-2 and TRBJ2-7, with 10 bases aligning to TRBD1. CDR1 is SGHTA and CDR2 is FQGNSA in the germline V gene. The CDR3 is 15 residues long. V trimming: 5 bases; J trimming: 4 bases; junction bases outside the gene matches: 8. CDR3 residues: CASSPDRGQWYEQYF. For the CDR3, the DNA is TGTGCCAGCAGCCCCGACAGGGGGCAATGGTACGAGCAGTACTTC.

This clone came up once. The chain recombines TRBV28 with TRBJ2-1; 13 positions match TRBD2. Looked up from germline, CDR1 is MDHEN and CDR2 is SYDVKM. The CDR3 is 17 residues long. The J segment lost 1 base and the V segment lost 5 bases, leaving 5 bases of the junction unmatched. In DNA form, the CDR3 reads TGTGCCAGCAGTCCCGGACTAGCGGGAGTTTCCTACAATGAGCAGTTCTTC. It yields the protein CASSPGLAGVSYNEQFF.

This clone was found once. The V gene is TRBV18, the J gene TRBJ1-5; TRBD1 matches 9 bases. The CDR3 consists of 17 residues. CDR1 and CDR2 from the germline V gene are KGHSH and LQKENI. V lost 3 bases and J lost 4; bases outside the gene matches: 10. CDR3: CASSPPGQGGGNQPQHF. CDR3 nucleotides: TGTGCCAGCTCACCGCCGGGACAGGGAGGGGGAAATCAGCCCCAGCATTTT.

This chain links TRBV7-9 with TRBJ1-2; 10 bases are shared with TRBD1. J was trimmed by 7 bases and V by 0 bases; bases with no gene match: 5. The CDR3 covers 15 residues. The germline V gene encodes CDR1 SEHNR and CDR2 FQNEAQ (reference sequence). The DNA of the CDR3 is TGTGCCAGCAGCTTAGCATCCCGGACAGGGGGTGGCTACACCTTC. Its protein product is CASSLASRTGGGYTF.